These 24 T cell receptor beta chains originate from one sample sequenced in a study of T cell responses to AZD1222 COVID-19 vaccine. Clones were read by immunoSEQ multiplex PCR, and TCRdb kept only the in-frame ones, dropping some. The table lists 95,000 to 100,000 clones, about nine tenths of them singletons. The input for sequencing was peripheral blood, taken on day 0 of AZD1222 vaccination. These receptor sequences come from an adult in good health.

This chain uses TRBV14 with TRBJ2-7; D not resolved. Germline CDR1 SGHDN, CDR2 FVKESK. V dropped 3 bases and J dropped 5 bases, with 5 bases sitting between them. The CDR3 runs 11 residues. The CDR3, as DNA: TGTGCCAGCAGCCAGATAGACGAGCAGTACTTC. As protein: CASSQIDEQYF.

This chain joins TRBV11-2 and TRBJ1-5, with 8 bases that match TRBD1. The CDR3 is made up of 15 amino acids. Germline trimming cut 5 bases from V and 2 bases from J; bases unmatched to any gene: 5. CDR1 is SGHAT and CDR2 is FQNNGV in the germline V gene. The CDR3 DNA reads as TGTGCCAGCAGCGCCGGGACAGGTGGCAATCAGCCCCAGCATTTT. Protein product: CASSAGTGGNQPQHF. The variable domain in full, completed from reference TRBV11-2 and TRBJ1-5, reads EAGVAQSPRYKIIEKRQSVAFWCNPISGHATLYWYQQILGQGPKLLIQFQNNGVVDDSQLPKDRFSAERLKGVDSTLKIQPAKLEDSAVYLCASSAGTGGNQPQHFGDGTRLSIL.

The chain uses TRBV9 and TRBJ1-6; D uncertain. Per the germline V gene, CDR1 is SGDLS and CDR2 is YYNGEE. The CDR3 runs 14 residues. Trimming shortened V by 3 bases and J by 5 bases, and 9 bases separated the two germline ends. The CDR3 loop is CASSENPDNSPLHF. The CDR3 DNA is TGTGCCAGCAGCGAGAATCCGGATAATTCACCCCTCCACTTT. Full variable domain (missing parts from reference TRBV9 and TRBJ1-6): DSGVTQTPKHLITATGQRVTLRCSPRSGDLSVYWYQQSLDQGLQFLIQYYNGEERAKGNILERFSAQQFPDLHSELNLSSLELGDSALYFCASSENPDNSPLHFGNGTRLTVT.

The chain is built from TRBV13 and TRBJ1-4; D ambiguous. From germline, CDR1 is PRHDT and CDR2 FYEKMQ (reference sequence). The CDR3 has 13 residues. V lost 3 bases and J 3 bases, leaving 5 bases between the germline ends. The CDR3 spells CASSFAPNEKLFF. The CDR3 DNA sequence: TGTGCCAGCAGCTTCGCTCCTAATGAAAAACTGTTTTTT. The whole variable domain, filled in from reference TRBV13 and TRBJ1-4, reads AAGVIQSPRHLIKEKRETATLKCYPIPRHDTVYWYQQGPGQDPQFLISFYEKMQSDKGSIPDRFSAQQFSDYHSELNMSSLELGDSALYFCASSFAPNEKLFFGSGTQLSVL.

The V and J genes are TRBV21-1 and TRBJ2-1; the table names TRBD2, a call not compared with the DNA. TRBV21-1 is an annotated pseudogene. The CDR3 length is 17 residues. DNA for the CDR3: TGTGCCAGCAGCAAAGGTCGAGCGGGGGAGGGGTACAATGAGCAGTTCTTC. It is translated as CASSKGRAGEGYNEQFF.

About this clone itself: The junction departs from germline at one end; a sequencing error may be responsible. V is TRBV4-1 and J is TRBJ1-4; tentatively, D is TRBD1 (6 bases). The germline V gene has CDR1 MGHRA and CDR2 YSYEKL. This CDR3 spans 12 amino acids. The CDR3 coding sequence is TGCGCCAGCAGCCAAGTCTTCGGACAGACTTTCTTT. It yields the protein CASSQVFGQTFF.

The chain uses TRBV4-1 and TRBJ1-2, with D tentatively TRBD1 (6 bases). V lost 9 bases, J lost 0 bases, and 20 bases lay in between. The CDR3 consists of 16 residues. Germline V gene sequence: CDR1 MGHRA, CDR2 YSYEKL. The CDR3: CASQAGTPSPNYGYTF. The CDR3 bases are TGCGCCAGTCAAGCGGGGACACCCTCACCTAACTATGGCTACACCTTC.

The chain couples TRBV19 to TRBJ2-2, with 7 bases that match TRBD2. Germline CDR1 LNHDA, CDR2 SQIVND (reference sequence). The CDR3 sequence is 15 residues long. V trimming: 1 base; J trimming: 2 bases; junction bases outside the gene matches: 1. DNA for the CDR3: TGTGCCAGTAGTATAGGGACTAGAAACACCGGGGAGCTGTTTTTT. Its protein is CASSIGTRNTGELFF.

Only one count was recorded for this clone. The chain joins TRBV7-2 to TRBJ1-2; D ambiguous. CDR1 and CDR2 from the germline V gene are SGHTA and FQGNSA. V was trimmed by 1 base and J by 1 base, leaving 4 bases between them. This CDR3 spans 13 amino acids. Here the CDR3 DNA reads TGTGCCAGCAGCTTAGGCCTTAACTATGGCTACACCTTC. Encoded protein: CASSLGLNYGYTF.

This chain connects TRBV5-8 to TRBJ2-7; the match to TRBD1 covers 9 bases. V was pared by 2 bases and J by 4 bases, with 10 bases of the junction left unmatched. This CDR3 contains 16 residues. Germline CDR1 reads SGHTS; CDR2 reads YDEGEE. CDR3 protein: CASSFTGGGLQYEQYF. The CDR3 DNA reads TGTGCCAGCAGCTTCACAGGGGGCGGTCTCCAGTACGAGCAGTACTTC.

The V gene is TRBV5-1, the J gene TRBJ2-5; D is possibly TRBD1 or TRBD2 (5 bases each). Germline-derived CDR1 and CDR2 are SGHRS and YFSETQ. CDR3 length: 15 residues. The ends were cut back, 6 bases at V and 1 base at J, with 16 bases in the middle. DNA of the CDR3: TGCGCCAGCATCGAATCGCCCGGGACCCAAGAGACCCAGTACTTC. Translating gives CASIESPGTQETQYF.

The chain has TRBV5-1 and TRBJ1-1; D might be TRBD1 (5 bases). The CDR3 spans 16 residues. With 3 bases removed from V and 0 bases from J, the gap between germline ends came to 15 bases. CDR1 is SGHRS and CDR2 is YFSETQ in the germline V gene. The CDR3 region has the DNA TGCGCCAGCAGCTCATCAGGGATTCTGATGAACACTGAAGCTTTCTTT. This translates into CASSSSGILMNTEAFF.

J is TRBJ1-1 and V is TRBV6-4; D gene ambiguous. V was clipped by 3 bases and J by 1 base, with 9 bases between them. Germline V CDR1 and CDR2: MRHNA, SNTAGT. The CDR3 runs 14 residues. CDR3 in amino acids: CASSERAANTEAFF. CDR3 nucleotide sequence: TGTGCCAGCAGTGAGAGGGCAGCGAACACTGAAGCTTTCTTT.

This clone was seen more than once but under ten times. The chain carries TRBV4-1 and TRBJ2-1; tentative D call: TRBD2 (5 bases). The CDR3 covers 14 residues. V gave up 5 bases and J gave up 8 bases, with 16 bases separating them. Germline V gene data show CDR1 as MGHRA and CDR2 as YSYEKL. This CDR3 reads CASSSRQSGYEQFF. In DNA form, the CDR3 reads TGCGCCAGCAGCTCCCGGCAGTCGGGGTATGAGCAGTTCTTC.

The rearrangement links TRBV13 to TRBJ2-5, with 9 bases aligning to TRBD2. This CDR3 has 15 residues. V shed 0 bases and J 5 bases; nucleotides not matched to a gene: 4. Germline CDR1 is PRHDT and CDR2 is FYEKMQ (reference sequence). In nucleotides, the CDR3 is TGTGCCAGCAGCTTAGGGCGGGGGGGCTCGGAGACCCAGTACTTC. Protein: CASSLGRGGSETQYF.

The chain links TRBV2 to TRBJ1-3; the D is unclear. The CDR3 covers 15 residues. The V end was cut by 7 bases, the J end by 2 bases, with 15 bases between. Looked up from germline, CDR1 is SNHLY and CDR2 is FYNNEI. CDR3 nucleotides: TGTGCCAGCAAAGTCCGGGCGTCTCCTGGAAACACCATATATTTT. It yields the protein CASKVRASPGNTIYF.

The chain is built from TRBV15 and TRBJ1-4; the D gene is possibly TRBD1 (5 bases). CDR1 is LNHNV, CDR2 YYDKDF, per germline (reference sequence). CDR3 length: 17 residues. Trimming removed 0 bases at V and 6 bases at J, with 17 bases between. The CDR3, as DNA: TGTGCCACCAGCAGAGATATCGGGACGATCCGGTATGAAAAACTGTTTTTT. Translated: CATSRDIGTIRYEKLFF.

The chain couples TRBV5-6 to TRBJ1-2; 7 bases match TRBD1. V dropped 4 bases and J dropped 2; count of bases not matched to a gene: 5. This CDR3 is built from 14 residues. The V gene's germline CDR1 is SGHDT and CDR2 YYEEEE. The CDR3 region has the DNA TGTGCCAGCAGCGTAACAGGGGCAAACTATGGCTACACCTTC. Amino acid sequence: CASSVTGANYGYTF.

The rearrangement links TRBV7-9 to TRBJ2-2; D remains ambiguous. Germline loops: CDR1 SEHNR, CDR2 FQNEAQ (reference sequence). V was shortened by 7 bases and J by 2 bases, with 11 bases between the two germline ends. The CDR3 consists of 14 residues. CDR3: CASTTTLNTGELFF. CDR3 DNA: TGTGCCAGCACTACTACCTTAAACACCGGGGAGCTGTTTTTT.

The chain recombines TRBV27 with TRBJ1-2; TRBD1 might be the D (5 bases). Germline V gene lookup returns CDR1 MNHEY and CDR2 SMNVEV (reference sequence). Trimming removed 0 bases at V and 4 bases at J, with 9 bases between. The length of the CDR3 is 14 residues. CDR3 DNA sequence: TGTGCCAGCAGTTTATCGGCAGGGCGCTATGGCTACACCTTC. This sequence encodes CASSLSAGRYGYTF.

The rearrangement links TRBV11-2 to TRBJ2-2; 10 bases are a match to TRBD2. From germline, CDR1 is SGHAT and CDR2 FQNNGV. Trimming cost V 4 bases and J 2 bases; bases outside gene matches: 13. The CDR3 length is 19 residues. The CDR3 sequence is CASSSQGQRGGGNTGELFF. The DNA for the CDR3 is TGTGCCAGCAGCTCACAGGGCCAGCGGGGGGGCGGCAACACCGGGGAGCTGTTTTTT.

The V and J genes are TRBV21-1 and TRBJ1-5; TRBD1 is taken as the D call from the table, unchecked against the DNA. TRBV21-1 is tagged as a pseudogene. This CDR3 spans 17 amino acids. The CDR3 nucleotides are TGTGCCAGCAGCACCCGGGACAAGGGTTTGGGGAATCAGCCCCAGCATTTT. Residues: CASSTRDKGLGNQPQHF.

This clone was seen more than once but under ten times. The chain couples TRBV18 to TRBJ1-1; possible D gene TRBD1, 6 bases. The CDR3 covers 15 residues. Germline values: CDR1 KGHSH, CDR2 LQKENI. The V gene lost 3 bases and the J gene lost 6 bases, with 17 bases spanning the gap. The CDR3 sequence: CASSPSRTVGAEAFF. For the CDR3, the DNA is TGTGCCAGCTCACCTTCTAGGACAGTTGGGGCTGAAGCTTTCTTT.

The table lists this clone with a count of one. The CDR3 DNA is TGTGCCAGCAGCTTAGCAGCGGGGACCGGGGAGCTGTTTTTT. Its translation is CASSLAAGTGELFF. This rearrangement joins TRBV7-7 to TRBJ2-2; 7 bases match TRBD2. There are 14 residues in the CDR3. V dropped 0 bases and J dropped 5; count of bases not matched to a gene: 0. CDR1 SSHAT and CDR2 FNYEAQ come from the germline V gene (reference sequence).